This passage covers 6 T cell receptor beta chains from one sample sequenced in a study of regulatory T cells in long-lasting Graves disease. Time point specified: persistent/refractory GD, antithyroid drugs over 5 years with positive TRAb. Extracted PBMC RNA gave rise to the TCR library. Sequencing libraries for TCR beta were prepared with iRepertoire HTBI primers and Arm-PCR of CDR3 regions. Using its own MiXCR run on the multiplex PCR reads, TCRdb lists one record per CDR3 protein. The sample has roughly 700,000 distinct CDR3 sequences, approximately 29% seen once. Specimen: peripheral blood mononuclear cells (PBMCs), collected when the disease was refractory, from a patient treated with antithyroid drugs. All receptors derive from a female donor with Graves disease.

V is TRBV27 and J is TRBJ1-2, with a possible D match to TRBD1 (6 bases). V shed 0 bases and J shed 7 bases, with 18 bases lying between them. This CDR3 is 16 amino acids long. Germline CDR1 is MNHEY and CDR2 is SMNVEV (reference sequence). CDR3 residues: CASSLSMGTISFGYTF. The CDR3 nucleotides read TGTGCCAGCAGTTTATCTATGGGGACAATTTCGTTTGGCTACACCTTC.

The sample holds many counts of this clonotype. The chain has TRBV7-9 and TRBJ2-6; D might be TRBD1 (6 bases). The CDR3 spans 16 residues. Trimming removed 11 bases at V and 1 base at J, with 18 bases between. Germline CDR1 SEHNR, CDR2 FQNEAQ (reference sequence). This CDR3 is CAVREGEYSGANVLTF. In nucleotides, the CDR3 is TGTGCCGTCCGAGAGGGGGAATATTCTGGGGCCAACGTCCTGACTTTC.

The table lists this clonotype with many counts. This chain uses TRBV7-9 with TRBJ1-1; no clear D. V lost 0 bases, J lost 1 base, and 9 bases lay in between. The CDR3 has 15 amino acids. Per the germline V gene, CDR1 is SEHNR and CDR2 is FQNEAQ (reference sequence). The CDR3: CASSLANYGNTEAFF. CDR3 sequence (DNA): TGTGCCAGCAGCTTAGCGAATTACGGGAACACTGAAGCTTTCTTT.

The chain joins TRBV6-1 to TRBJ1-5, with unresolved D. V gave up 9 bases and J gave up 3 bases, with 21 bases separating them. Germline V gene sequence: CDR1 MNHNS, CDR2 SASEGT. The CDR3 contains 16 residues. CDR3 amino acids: CARFHTLTDNNQPQHF. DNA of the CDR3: TGTGCCAGGTTTCACACCCTTACAGATAACAATCAGCCCCAGCATTTT.

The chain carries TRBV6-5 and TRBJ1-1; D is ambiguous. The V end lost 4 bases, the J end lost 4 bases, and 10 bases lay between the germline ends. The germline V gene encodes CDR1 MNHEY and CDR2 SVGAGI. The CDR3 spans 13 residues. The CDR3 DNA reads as TGTGCCAGCAGTTCCCCCAGTGGCACTGAAGCTTTCTTT. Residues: CASSSPSGTEAFF.

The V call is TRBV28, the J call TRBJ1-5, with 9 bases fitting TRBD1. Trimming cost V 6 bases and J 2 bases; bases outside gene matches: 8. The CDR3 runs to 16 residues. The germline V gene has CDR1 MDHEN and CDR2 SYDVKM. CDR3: CASSSGQGIGNQPQHF. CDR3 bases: TGTGCCAGCAGCTCGGGACAGGGTATTGGCAATCAGCCCCAGCATTTT.